The clone carrying this T cell receptor beta chain occurred a few times. The antigen is not known. Researchers made TCR cDNA using 5'RACE template switching, and this step added a universal primer site and UMIs. TCRdb reprocessed the 5' RACE reads with MiXCR, giving one entry per CDR3 protein. The sample lists about 300,000 distinct CDR3 sequences; approximately 8% were seen once. The sample originates from a study of T cells after yellow fever vaccination. Study background: The fractions with low cell numbers were processed using SMART-Seq v4 Ultra Low Input.

This CDR3 is built from 19 residues. Unmatched junction bases numbered 15, after V lost 5 bases and J lost 0 bases. Study-level points and caveats: Weaker overall was a secondary response that nonetheless peaked faster, on day 5 versus 15. CD4 and CD8 compartments shared a small share of clonotypes.

Sequencing used CD4+ T cells sorted from PBMCs, obtained 5 days after the yellow fever booster vaccination. V gene TRBV12-3 or TRBV12-4 combines with J gene TRBJ2-3; 9 bases align to TRBD2. The clonotype was recovered from a young man who received the YFV17D yellow fever vaccine. DNA for the CDR3: TGTGCCAGCAGTCCCCGGGGCGGGGGGGCAGGGTTCAGCACAGATACGCAGTATTTT. This codes for CASSPRGGGAGFSTDTQYF.